These 22 T cell receptor beta chains came from one sample sequenced in a study of blood T cell repertoires in COVID-19. Clones were read by immunoSEQ multiplex PCR, and TCRdb kept only the in-frame ones, dropping some. There are roughly 100,000 clones in the sample; around 87% occur only once, and 4% to 5.5% lies in the top ten. The sequenced material came from peripheral blood. These receptors all stem from a woman aged 50 to 60 with COVID-19, enrolled during active disease.

As regards this clone: A read error may account for a junction end that differs from germline. The chain has TRBV3-1 (or the pseudogene TRBV3-2) and TRBJ2-7; D is possibly TRBD2 (5 bases). Germline values: CDR1 LGHDT, CDR2 YNNKEL (reference sequence). The CDR3 loop spans 12 amino acids. CDR3 coding DNA: TGTGCCAGCAGCCAACGAGAGGGCCCCCCCAGTTTC. Translating gives CASSQREGPPSF.

The V and J genes are TRBV3-1 (or the pseudogene TRBV3-2) and TRBJ2-3; D might be TRBD1 (5 bases). The CDR3 covers 12 residues. Looked up from germline, CDR1 is LGHDT and CDR2 is YNNKEL (reference sequence). Trimming shortened V by 3 bases and J by 8 bases, and 9 bases separated the two germline ends. The CDR3: CASSHPQGTQYF. The CDR3 coding sequence is TGTGCCAGCAGCCACCCCCAGGGTACGCAGTATTTT.

This clone was seen just once. The CDR3 sequence is CASSPTGGGHNEQFF. The CDR3, as DNA: TGCGCCAGCAGCCCTACGGGGGGCGGCCACAATGAGCAGTTCTTC. The chain couples TRBV5-1 to TRBJ2-1, with a tentative D call TRBD2 (7 bases). Trimming cost V 4 bases and J 5 bases, with 16 bases left between them. Germline V gives CDR1 SGHRS, CDR2 YFSETQ. This CDR3 region has 15 residues.

The gene calls are TRBV14 and TRBJ1-1; the D is unclear. The CDR3 is 15 amino acids. The V gene lost 0 bases and the J gene lost 2 bases, with 10 bases spanning the gap. Germline assignment: CDR1 SGHDN and CDR2 FVKESK. The DNA for the CDR3 is TGTGCCAGCAGCCAAGAGAGACAACGAAACACTGAAGCTTTCTTT. It is translated as CASSQERQRNTEAFF.

The J gene is TRBJ1-6, the V gene TRBV7-3; 8 nucleotides align to TRBD1. The germline V gene encodes CDR1 SGHTA and CDR2 FQGTGA. V shed 3 bases and J 9 bases; nucleotides not matched to a gene: 10. The CDR3 contains 16 residues. CDR3 bases: TGTGCCAGCAGCTTGCTCGACAGGGGCGATAGTTCACCCCTCCACTTT. It codes for CASSLLDRGDSSPLHF. The whole variable domain, filled in from reference TRBV7-3 and TRBJ1-6, reads GAGVSQTPSNKVTEKGKYVELRCDPISGHTALYWYRQSLGQGPEFLIYFQGTGAADDSGLPNDRFFAVRPEGSVSTLKIQRTERGDSAVYLCASSLLDRGDSSPLHFGNGTRLTVT.

The gene calls are TRBV7-6 and TRBJ1-1; TRBD1 matches at 7 bases. The CDR3 totals 15 residues. Germline lookup yields CDR1 SGHVS and CDR2 FNYEAQ. The J segment lost 5 bases and the V segment lost 1 base, leaving 7 bases of the junction unmatched. The CDR3 region is CASSLGGAGGTEAFF. In DNA, the CDR3 is TGTGCCAGCAGCTTAGGGGGGGCAGGGGGAACTGAAGCTTTCTTT.

The chain joins TRBV3-1 (or the pseudogene TRBV3-2) to TRBJ2-1; D not certain. V was clipped by 3 bases and J by 5 bases, with 11 bases between them. Germline CDR1 is LGHDT and CDR2 is YNNKEL (reference sequence). The CDR3 is made up of 14 amino acids. The CDR3 DNA sequence: TGTGCCAGCAGCCACCGACTGCTGGACAATGAGCAGTTCTTC. Translating gives CASSHRLLDNEQFF.

DNA of the CDR3: TGCGCCAGCAGCCAATTGGGCTTAAGCACAGATACGCAGTATTTT. As protein: CASSQLGLSTDTQYF. The V and J genes are TRBV4-1 and TRBJ2-3, with no clear D. Germline assignment: CDR1 MGHRA and CDR2 YSYEKL. Deletions cut 2 bases from V and 0 bases from J, with 9 bases between. The CDR3 is made up of 15 amino acids.

The rearrangement links TRBV6-2 or TRBV6-3 to TRBJ2-3; 9 bases are shared with TRBD2. The CDR3 has 16 amino acids. Germline V gives CDR1 MNHEY, CDR2 SVGEGT. With 4 bases clipped from V and 2 bases from J, the junction kept 7 bases outside the gene matches. The CDR3 sequence is CASSSALAGYTDTQYF. Here the CDR3 DNA reads TGTGCCAGCAGTTCAGCACTAGCGGGTTACACAGATACGCAGTATTTT.

The J gene is TRBJ2-3, the V gene TRBV3-1 (or the pseudogene TRBV3-2); D perhaps matches TRBD1 (7 bases). The CDR3 is 15 residues long. The V gene's germline CDR1 is LGHDT and CDR2 YNNKEL (reference sequence). Deletions cut 2 bases from V and 3 bases from J, with 12 bases between. CDR3 region: CASSQTGAGTDTQYF. In DNA form, the CDR3 reads TGTGCCAGCAGCCAAACAGGGGCGGGGACAGATACGCAGTATTTT.

This chain uses TRBV29-1 with TRBJ1-3; D gene ambiguous. Between the trimmed V and J ends, which lost 0 bases and 0 bases, there was a span of 9 bases. The CDR3 totals 15 residues. CDR1 SQVTM and CDR2 ANQGSEA come from the germline V gene. Here the CDR3 reads CSVEESGISGNTIYF. The CDR3 nucleotides read TGCAGCGTTGAAGAATCCGGGATCTCTGGAAACACCATATATTTT.

This sequence joins TRBV9 and TRBJ2-3; unclear D gene. This CDR3 region has 12 residues. The germline gives CDR1 SGDLS, CDR2 YYNGEE. Between the trimmed V and J ends, which lost 0 bases and 5 bases, there was a span of 4 bases. CDR3 coding DNA: TGTGCCAGCAGCGTAGGTCAAGATACGCAGTATTTT. Amino acid sequence: CASSVGQDTQYF.

The CDR3 protein is CASSYSSGFYGYTF. The CDR3 DNA is TGTGCCAGCAGTTACTCGAGCGGGTTCTATGGCTACACCTTC. The rearrangement uses TRBV6-5 and TRBJ1-2; D gene unclear. CDR1 MNHEY and CDR2 SVGAGI come from the germline V gene. V was pared by 0 bases and J by 4 bases, with 9 bases between. This CDR3 region has 14 residues.

The chain uses TRBV29-1 and TRBJ2-1, with 9 bases lining up with TRBD2. This CDR3 comprises 13 residues. CDR1 is SQVTM and CDR2 is ANQGSEA in the germline V gene. Germline trimming cut 7 bases from V and 3 bases from J; bases unmatched to any gene: 4. The CDR3, as DNA: TGCAGCGCCAGGACTAGCGACTACAATGAGCAGTTCTTC. Translation gives CSARTSDYNEQFF.

V and J are TRBV2 and TRBJ2-6; tentative D call: TRBD2 (5 bases). The CDR3 spans 14 residues. Trimming took off 8 bases at V and 4 bases at J, with 12 bases between the two ends. The V gene's germline CDR1 is SNHLY and CDR2 FYNNEI. This CDR3 reads CASWTAAGANVLTF. The CDR3, as DNA: TGTGCCAGCTGGACTGCGGCCGGGGCCAACGTCCTGACTTTC.

V and J are TRBV5-1 and TRBJ2-3; possibly TRBD2 for D (5 bases). Germline V gene data show CDR1 as SGHRS and CDR2 as YFSETQ. The CDR3 runs 16 residues. The V end was cut by 5 bases, the J end by 1 base, with 17 bases between. The CDR3 DNA reads as TGCGCCAGCAGTTCGCGGTCCCTGCGGGGCACAGATACGCAGTATTTT. It encodes CASSSRSLRGTDTQYF. The complete variable domain, with remaining parts taken from reference TRBV5-1 and TRBJ2-3, reads KAGVTQTPRYLIKTRGQQVTLSCSPISGHRSVSWYQQTPGQGLQFLFEYFSETQRNKGNFPGRFSGRQFSNSRSEMNVSTLELGDSALYLCASSSRSLRGTDTQYFGPGTRLTVL.

This rearrangement joins TRBV4-1 to TRBJ2-5; D is ambiguous. V was cut by 1 base and J by 2 bases, with 8 bases left in between. Germline CDR1 reads MGHRA; CDR2 reads YSYEKL. The CDR3 spans 14 residues. This CDR3 is CASSQVQDQETQYF. DNA of the CDR3: TGCGCCAGCAGCCAAGTTCAGGATCAAGAGACCCAGTACTTC.

This chain uses TRBV10-3 with TRBJ1-1; no definite D call. The germline gives CDR1 ENHRY, CDR2 SYGVKD. Trimming shortened V by 10 bases and J by 0 bases, and 9 bases separated the two germline ends. The CDR3 totals 12 residues. The CDR3 sequence is CATGTMNTEAFF. CDR3 nucleotides: TGTGCCACCGGTACTATGAACACTGAAGCTTTCTTT.

V gene TRBV6-5 combines with J gene TRBJ1-1; 7 bases map to TRBD1. The CDR3 loop spans 13 amino acids. The J segment lost 0 bases and the V segment lost 7 bases, leaving 2 bases of the junction unmatched. The germline V gene encodes CDR1 MNHEY and CDR2 SVGAGI. This CDR3 reads CASKTGMNTEAFF. In DNA, the CDR3 is TGTGCCAGCAAGACAGGGATGAACACTGAAGCTTTCTTT.

The chain is built from TRBV2 and TRBJ1-1; TRBD1 is a possible D gene (5 bases). The germline V gene has CDR1 SNHLY and CDR2 FYNNEI. The CDR3 is 13 residues long. V was clipped by 8 bases and J by 3 bases, with 13 bases between them. In DNA, the CDR3 is TGTGCCAGCGATGGGGCCGACTACACTGAAGCTTTCTTT. Its protein product is CASDGADYTEAFF.

The chain links TRBV6-5 to TRBJ1-1, with D hard to call. Looked up from germline, CDR1 is MNHEY and CDR2 is SVGAGI. The length of the CDR3 is 15 residues. V shed 5 bases and J shed 1 base, with 14 bases lying between them. CDR3 in amino acids: CASSSRPETNTEAFF. The CDR3 DNA sequence: TGTGCCAGCAGTAGCCGACCGGAGACGAACACTGAAGCTTTCTTT.

The J gene is TRBJ1-6, the V gene TRBV3-1 (or the pseudogene TRBV3-2), with TRBD1 matching 10 bases. J gave up 6 bases and V 4 bases, and 3 bases lay outside the gene matches. The CDR3 loop spans 15 amino acids. The germline gives CDR1 LGHDT, CDR2 YNNKEL (reference sequence). The CDR3 region has the DNA TGTGCCAGCAGCCCCAGGGACAGGGGTAATTCACCCCTCCACTTT. It encodes CASSPRDRGNSPLHF.